What follows is one TCR beta chain and its context. Its antigen is undetermined. This record belongs to a study of STAT5B mutations in CD4+ large granular lymphocyte leukemia. Study findings and constraints: Patient CD4-sorted repertoires stayed more clonal than healthy ones after leukemic-clone removal. Main leukemic clonotypes were patient-specific, but roughly 23% appeared at low frequency elsewhere.

Data came from immunoSEQ multiplex PCR; TCRdb stores just in-frame clones and leaves some out. This sample has some 33,000 clones, with about 74% found just once. Trimming cost V 8 bases and J 5 bases, with 21 bases left between them. CDR3 length equals 16 residues. From germline, CDR1 is MNHEY and CDR2 SMNVEV (reference sequence). The chain is built from TRBV27 and TRBJ2-2; D call uncertain. The sample was CD4+ T cells from blood buffy coats. This TCR was recovered from a human donor in good health. Here the CDR3 DNA reads TGTGCCAGCGGGCTTTTAGGCAGGATGGGGACCGGGGAGCTGTTTTTT. Protein sequence: CASGLLGRMGTGELFF.